The present T cell receptor (beta chain) was sequenced within a study of blood T cell repertoires in COVID-19. Under the authors' procedure: Researchers report that nucleated cell counts were estimated from reference gene primer amplification. Assay used: immunoSEQ multiplex PCR; TCRdb lists only in-frame clones, some missing. That table furnishes V, J and clone size, whereas the DNA furnished D and trimming. Among more than 200,000 clones listed, approximately 80% were seen once. V lost 1 base to trimming and J lost 5 bases, with 11 bases between them. The CDR3 totals 14 residues. Germline V gene data show CDR1 as SGHDN and CDR2 as FVKESK.

The chain links TRBV14 to TRBJ1-2, with a weak D call TRBD1 (6 bases). The sample consisted of peripheral blood. The sequence derives from a woman aged 80 or over with COVID-19, enrolled during active disease. DNA of the CDR3: TGTGCCAGCAGCCAAGCGGGGGGCTCGTATGGCTACACCTTC. Its translation: CASSQAGGSYGYTF.